This TCR beta chain comes out of a study of blood T cells in healthy people across ages. Study-level points and caveats: Calculation of diversity from one million T cells yielded estimates considered to be underestimates. Unsorted PBMCs prevented conclusive naive versus antigen-experienced comparison.

This CDR3 is 15 amino acids long. Germline V gives CDR1 ENHRY, CDR2 SYGVKD. J was trimmed by 0 bases and V by 8 bases; bases with no gene match: 8. This clonotype was detected only a few times. The antigen is not known. Then a second PCR, running roughly 7 to 11 cycles, was carried out with a sample-barcoded 5' primer and a J-beta primer mix. A 12-random-nucleotide template-switch adaptor tagged each cDNA molecule. Every individual sample yielded 3 million or more paired-end reads (each containing CDR3). TCRdb analysed the 5' RACE reads with MiXCR anew, one entry per CDR3 protein. This sample has approximately 600,000 distinct CDR3 sequences; roughly 50% occur once, and the top ten carry 30% to 45%.

J is TRBJ2-5 and V is TRBV10-3, with TRBD2 matching over 8 bases. The sequencing sample was made of blood. This receptor was taken from a man in his sixties in good health. The CDR3 nucleotides are TGTGCCATCCAGGACGGGGGGGCCGACCAAGAGACCCAGTACTTC. Translating gives CAIQDGGADQETQYF.